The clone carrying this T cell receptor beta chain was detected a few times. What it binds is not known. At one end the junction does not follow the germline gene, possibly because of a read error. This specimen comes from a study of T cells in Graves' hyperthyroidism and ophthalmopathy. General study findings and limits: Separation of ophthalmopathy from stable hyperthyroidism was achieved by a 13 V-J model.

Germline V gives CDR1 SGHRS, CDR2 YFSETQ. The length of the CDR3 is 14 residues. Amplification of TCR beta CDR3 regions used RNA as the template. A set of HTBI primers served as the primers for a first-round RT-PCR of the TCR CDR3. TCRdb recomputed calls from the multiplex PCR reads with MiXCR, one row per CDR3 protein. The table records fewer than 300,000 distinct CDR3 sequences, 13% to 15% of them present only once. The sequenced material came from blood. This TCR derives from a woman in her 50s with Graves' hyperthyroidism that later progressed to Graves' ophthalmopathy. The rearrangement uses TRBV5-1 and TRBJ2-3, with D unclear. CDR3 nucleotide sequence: TGCGCCAGCAGCTTGGTCCAGAATTCCGATACGCGGTATTTT. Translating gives CASSLVQNSDTRYF.